This T cell receptor (beta chain) was found in a study of CD8+ T cells in alopecia areata. Study in general: For the treated group, dosing was oral tofacitinib at 5 to 10 mg twice daily.

RNA was isolated and reverse transcribed to cDNA, the sequencing template. The protocol was immunoSEQ multiplex PCR, while the TCRdb copy is restricted to in-frame clones and leaves out a portion. The sample carries 90,000 to 100,000 clones, roughly 64% recorded once. Treatment in this sample: oral pan-JAK inhibitor, 5-10 mg twice daily. Trimming removed 8 bases from V and 5 bases from J; junction bases left unmatched: 14. CDR3 size: 15 residues. CDR1 is MNHNS and CDR2 is SASEGT in the germline V gene. This TCR came from a human donor with alopecia areata. The sample was CD8+ T cells sorted from blood, taken at week 4, from a patient treated with tofacitinib. V gene TRBV6-1 combines with J gene TRBJ2-5; TRBD1 matches 7 bases. CDR3 in DNA: TGTGCCAGCGGAAAGTTACGACAGGGTGGGGAGACCCAGTACTTC. Its protein product is CASGKLRQGGETQYF.